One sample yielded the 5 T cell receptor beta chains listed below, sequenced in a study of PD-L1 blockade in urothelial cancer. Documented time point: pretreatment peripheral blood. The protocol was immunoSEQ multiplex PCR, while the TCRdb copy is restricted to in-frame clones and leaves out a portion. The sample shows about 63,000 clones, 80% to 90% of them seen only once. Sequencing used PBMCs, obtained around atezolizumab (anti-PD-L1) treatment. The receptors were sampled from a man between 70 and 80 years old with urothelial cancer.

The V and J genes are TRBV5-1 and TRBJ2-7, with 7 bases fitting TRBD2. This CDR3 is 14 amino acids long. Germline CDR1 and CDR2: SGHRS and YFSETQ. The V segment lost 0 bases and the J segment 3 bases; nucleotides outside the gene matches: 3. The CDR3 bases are TGCGCCAGCAGCTTGGGCGGGAGTCTCTACGAGCAGTACTTC. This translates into CASSLGGSLYEQYF.

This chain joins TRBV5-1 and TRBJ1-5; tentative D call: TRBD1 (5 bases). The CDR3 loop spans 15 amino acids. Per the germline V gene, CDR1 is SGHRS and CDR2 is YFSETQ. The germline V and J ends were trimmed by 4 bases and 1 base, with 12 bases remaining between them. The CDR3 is CASSPGTLSNQPQHF. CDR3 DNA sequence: TGCGCCAGCAGCCCGGGGACTTTAAGCAATCAGCCCCAGCATTTT.

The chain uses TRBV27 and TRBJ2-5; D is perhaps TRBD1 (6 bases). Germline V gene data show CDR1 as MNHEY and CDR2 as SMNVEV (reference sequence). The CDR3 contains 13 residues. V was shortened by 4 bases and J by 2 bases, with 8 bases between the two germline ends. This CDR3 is CASSWGLQETQYF. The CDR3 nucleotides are TGTGCCAGCAGTTGGGGGCTACAAGAGACCCAGTACTTC.

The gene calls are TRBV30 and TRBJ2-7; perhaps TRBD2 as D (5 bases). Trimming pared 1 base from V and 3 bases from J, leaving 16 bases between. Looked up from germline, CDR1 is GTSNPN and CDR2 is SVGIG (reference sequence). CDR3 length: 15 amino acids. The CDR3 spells CAWSGTAAFLYEQYF. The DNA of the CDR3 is TGTGCCTGGAGTGGGACTGCCGCTTTTCTCTACGAGCAGTACTTC.

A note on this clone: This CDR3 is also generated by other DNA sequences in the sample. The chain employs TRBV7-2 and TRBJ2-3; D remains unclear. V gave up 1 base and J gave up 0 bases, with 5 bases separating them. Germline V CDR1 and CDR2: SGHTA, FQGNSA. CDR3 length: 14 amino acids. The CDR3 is CASSLDSSTDTQYF. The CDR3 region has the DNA TGTGCCAGCAGCTTAGATAGTAGCACAGATACGCAGTATTTT.